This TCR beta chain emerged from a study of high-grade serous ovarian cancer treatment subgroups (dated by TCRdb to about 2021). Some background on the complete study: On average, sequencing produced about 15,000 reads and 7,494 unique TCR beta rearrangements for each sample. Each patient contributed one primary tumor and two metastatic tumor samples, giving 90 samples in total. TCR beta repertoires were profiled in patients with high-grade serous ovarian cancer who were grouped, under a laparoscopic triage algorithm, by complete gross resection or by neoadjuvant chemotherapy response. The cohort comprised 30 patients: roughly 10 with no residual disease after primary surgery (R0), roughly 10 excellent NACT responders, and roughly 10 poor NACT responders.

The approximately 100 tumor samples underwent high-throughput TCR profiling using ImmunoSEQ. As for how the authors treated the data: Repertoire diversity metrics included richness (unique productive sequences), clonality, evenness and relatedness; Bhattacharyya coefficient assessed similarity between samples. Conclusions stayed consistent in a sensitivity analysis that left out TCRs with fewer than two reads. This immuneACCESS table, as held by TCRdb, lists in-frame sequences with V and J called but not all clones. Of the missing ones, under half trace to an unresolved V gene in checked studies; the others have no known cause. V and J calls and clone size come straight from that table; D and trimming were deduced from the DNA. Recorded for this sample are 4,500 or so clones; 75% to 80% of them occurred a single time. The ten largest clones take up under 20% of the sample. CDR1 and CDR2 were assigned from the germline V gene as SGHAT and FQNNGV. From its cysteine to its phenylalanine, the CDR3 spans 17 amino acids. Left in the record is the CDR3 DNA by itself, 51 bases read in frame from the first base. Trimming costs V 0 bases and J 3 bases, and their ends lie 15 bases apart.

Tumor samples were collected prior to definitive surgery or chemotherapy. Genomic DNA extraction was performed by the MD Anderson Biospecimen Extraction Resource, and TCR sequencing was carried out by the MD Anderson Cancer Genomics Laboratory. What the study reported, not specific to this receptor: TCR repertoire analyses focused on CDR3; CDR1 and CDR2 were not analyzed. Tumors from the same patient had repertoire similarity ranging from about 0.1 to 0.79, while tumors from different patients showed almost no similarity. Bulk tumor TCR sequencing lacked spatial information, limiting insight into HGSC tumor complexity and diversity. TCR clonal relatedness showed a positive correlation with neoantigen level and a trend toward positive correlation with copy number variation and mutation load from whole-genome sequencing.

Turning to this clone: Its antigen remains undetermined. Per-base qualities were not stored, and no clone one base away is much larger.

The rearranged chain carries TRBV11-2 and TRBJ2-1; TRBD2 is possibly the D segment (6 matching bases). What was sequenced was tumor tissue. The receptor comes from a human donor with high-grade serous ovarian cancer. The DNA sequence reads TGTGCCAGCAGCTTAGATTCCCCGGGACTGCTCTACAATGAGCAGTTCTTC. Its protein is CASSLDSPGLLYNEQFF.